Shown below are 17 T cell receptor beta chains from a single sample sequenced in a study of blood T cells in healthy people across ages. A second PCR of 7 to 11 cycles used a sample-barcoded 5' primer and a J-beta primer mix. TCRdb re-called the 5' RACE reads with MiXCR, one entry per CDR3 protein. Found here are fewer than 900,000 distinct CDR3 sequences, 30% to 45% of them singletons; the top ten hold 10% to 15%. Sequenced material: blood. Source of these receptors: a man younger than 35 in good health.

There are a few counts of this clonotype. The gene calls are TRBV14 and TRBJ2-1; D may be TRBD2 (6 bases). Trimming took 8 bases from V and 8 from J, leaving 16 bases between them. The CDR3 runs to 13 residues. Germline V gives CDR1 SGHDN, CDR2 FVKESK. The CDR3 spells CASGAGPLDEQFF. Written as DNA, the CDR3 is TGTGCCAGCGGCGCGGGGCCCCTGGATGAGCAGTTCTTC.

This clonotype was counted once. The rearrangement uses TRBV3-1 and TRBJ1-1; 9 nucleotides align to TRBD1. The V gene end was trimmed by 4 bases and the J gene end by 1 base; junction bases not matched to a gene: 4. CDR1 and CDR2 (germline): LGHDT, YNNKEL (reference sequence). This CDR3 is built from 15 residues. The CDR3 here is CASSPGTGTNTEAFF. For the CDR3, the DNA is TGTGCCAGCAGCCCGGGGACAGGGACGAACACTGAAGCTTTCTTT.

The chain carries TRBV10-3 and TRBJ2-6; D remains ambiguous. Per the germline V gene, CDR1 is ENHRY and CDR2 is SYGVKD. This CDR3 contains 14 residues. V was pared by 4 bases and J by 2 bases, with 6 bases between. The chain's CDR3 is CAISAGPGANVLTF. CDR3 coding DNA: TGTGCCATCAGTGCCGGCCCTGGGGCCAACGTCCTGACTTTC.

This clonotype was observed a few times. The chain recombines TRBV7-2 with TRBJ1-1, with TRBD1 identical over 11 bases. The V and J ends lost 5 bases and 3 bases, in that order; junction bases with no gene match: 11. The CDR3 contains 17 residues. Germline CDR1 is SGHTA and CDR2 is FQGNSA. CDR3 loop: CASSPGQGAPLYTEAFF. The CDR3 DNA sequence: TGTGCCAGCAGCCCTGGACAGGGGGCCCCCCTATACACTGAAGCTTTCTTT.

The CDR3 region has the DNA TGCGCCAGCAGCCAAGTAGCCAAGGAGTCCTACGAGCAGTACTTC. Its protein product is CASSQVAKESYEQYF. The rearrangement links TRBV4-1 to TRBJ2-7; D gene ambiguous. The CDR3 contains 15 residues. The V end lost 1 base, the J end lost 1 base, and 11 bases lay between the germline ends. Germline V CDR1 and CDR2: MGHRA, YSYEKL.

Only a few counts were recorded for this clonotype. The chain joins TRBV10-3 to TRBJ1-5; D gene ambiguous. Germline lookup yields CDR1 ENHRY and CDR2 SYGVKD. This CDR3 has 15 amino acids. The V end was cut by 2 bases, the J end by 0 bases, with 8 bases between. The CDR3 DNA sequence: TGTGCCATCAGTGAGGGCGTAAATAGCAATCAGCCCCAGCATTTT. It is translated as CAISEGVNSNQPQHF.

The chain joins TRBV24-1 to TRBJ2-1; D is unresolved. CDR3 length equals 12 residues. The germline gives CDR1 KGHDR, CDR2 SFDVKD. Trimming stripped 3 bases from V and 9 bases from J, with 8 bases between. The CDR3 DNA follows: TGTGCCACCAGTGATCCCCCGGGTGAGCAGTTCTTC. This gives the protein CATSDPPGEQFF.

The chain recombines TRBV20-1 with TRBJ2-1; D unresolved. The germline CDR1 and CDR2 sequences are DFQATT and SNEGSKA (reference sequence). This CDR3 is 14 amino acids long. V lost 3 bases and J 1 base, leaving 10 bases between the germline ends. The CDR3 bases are TGCAGTGCTAGCGGGCTCCTTTCCTACAATGAGCAGTTCTTC. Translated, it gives CSASGLLSYNEQFF.

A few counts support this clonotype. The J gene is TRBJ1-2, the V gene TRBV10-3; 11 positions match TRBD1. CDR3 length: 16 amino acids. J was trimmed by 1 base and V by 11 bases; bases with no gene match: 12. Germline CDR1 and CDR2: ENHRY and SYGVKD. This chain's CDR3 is CASRGTGGPINYGYTF. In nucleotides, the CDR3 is TGTGCCTCCCGGGGGACAGGGGGGCCTATTAACTATGGCTACACCTTC.

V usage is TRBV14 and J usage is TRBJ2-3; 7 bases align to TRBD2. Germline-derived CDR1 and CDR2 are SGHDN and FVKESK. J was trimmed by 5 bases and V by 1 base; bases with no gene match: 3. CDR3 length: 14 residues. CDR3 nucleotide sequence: TGTGCCAGCAGCCAAGGTGCTAGCGGAGATACGCAGTATTTT. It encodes CASSQGASGDTQYF.

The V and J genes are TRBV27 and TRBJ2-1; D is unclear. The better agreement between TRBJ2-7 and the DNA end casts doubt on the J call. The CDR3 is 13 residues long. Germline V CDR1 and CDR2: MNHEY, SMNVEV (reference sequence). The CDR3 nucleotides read TGTGCCAGCAGTTTAACAGTCCACAATGAGCAGTACTTC. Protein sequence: CASSLTVHNEQYF.

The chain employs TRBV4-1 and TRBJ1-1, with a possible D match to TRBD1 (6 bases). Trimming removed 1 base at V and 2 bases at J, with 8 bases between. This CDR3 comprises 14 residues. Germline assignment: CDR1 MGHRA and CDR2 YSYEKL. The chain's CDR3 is CASSQAGGNTEAFF. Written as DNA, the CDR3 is TGCGCCAGCAGCCAAGCCGGGGGCAACACTGAAGCTTTCTTT.

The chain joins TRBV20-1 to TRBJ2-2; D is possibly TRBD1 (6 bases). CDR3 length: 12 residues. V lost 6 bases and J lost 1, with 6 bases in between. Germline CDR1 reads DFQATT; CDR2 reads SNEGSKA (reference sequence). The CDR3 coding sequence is TGCAGTGCGGGACAGAACACCGGGGAGCTGTTTTTT. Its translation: CSAGQNTGELFF.

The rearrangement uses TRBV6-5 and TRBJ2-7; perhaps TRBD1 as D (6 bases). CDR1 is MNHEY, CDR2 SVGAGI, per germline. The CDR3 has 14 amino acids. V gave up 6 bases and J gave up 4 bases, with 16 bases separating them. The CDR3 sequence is CASRKGGRVYEQYF. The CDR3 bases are TGTGCCAGCAGGAAAGGGGGACGGGTTTACGAGCAGTACTTC.

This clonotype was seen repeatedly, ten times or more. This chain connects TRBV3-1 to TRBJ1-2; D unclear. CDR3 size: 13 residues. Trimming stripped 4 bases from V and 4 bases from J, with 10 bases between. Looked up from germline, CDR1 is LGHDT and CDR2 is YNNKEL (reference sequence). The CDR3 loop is CASSPDGLYGYTF. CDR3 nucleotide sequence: TGTGCCAGCAGCCCCGACGGTCTCTATGGCTACACCTTC.

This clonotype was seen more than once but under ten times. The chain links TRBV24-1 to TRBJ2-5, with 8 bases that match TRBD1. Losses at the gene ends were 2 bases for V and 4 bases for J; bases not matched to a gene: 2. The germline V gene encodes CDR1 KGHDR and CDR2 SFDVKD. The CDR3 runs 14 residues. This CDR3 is CATSDSDRAETQYF. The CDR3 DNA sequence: TGTGCCACCAGTGATTCGGACAGGGCAGAGACCCAGTACTTC.

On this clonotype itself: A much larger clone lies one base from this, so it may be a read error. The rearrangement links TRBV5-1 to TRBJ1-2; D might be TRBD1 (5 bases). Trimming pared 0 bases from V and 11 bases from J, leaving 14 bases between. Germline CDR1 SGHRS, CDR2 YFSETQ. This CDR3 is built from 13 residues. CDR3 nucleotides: TGCGCCAGCAGCTTGGGGGGCGGGATTCCATACACCTTC. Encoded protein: CASSLGGGIPYTF.